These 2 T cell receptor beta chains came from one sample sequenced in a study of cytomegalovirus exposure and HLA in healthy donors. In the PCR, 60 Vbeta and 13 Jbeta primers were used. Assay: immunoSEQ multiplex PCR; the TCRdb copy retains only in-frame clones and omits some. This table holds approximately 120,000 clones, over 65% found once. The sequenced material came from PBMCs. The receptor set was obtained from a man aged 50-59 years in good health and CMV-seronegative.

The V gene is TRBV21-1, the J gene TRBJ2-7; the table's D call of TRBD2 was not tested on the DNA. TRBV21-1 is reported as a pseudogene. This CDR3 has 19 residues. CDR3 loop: CASSKGLGSKQNWRCEQYV. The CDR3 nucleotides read TGTGCCAGCAGCAAAGGTTTGGGCAGCAAACAAAATTGGAGGTGCGAGCAGTACGTC.

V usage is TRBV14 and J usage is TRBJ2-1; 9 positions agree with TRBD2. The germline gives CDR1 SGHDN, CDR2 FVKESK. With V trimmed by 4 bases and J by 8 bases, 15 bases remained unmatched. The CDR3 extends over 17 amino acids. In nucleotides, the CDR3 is TGTGCCAGCAGCCCTTCCGCGGCGGGGGGGCATAGGCATGAGCAGTTCTTC. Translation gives CASSPSAAGGHRHEQFF.